Shown below are 32 T cell receptor beta chains from a single sample sequenced in a study of long-term antiretroviral therapy in people with HIV. At the survey level, the v3.0 immunoSEQ assay was run. Sequencing used immunoSEQ multiplex PCR; TCRdb keeps in-frame clones, though not all of them. Here the sample spans about 21,000 clones, over 80% being singletons. Sequenced material: unsorted PBMCs, taken 2.1 years after starting antiretroviral therapy. The receptors here all came from a man younger than 35 with HIV.

This clone was found once. The rearrangement uses TRBV15 and TRBJ2-1; no definite D call. CDR3 length equals 13 residues. Germline values: CDR1 LNHNV, CDR2 YYDKDF (reference sequence). V was cut by 4 bases and J by 10 bases, with 14 bases left in between. The CDR3 DNA reads as TGTGCCACCAGCAAAGGTCCTGGGGTGGAGCAGTTCTTC. Translation gives CATSKGPGVEQFF.

The chain joins TRBV9 to TRBJ2-1, with D possibly TRBD2 on 6 matching bases. V was shortened by 4 bases and J by 7 bases, with 18 bases between the two germline ends. CDR1 is SGDLS, CDR2 YYNGEE, per germline. This CDR3 contains 15 residues. CDR3 bases: TGTGCCAGCAGCCCTCGTATTGGGGGAGGTAATGAGCAGTTCTTC. This codes for CASSPRIGGGNEQFF.

The genes are TRBV2 and TRBJ1-1, with D possibly matching TRBD1 (6 bases). V lost 7 bases to trimming and J lost 5 bases, with 11 bases between them. This CDR3 has 12 amino acids. Germline loops: CDR1 SNHLY, CDR2 FYNNEI. The DNA of the CDR3 is TGTGCCAGCAAGGGGCAGGGGACTGAAGCTTTCTTT. Encoded protein: CASKGQGTEAFF.

This CDR3 reads CASSPTRQGSGANVLTF. The CDR3 DNA follows: TGTGCCAGCAGCCCAACACGACAGGGAAGTGGGGCCAACGTCCTGACTTTC. The J gene is TRBJ2-6, the V gene TRBV7-6, with TRBD1 matching over 7 bases. The CDR3 runs to 17 residues. J lost 3 bases, V lost 5 bases, and 10 bases had no gene match. Germline CDR1 reads SGHVS; CDR2 reads FNYEAQ.

This chain connects TRBV7-9 to TRBJ1-2; D may be TRBD1 (6 bases). The CDR3 is 13 amino acids. Germline CDR1 is SEHNR and CDR2 is FQNEAQ (reference sequence). Trimming took off 2 bases at V and 3 bases at J, with 7 bases between the two ends. Written as DNA, the CDR3 is TGTGCCAGCAGCTTATCAGGGGACTATGGCTACACCTTC. The encoded protein is CASSLSGDYGYTF.

The gene calls are TRBV7-9 and TRBJ2-4; weak D call: TRBD1 (5 bases). This CDR3 comprises 16 residues. CDR1 is SEHNR, CDR2 FQNEAQ, per germline (reference sequence). V lost 4 bases and J lost 0, with 13 bases in between. The DNA for the CDR3 is TGTGCCAGCAGCTACCGACAGATCATAGCCAAAAACATTCAGTACTTC. Translating it yields CASSYRQIIAKNIQYF.

The chain has TRBV30 and TRBJ2-7, with D tentatively TRBD1 (5 bases). Germline lookup yields CDR1 GTSNPN and CDR2 SVGIG (reference sequence). Trimming removed 0 bases from V and 0 bases from J, with 6 bases in between. The CDR3 has 13 amino acids. CDR3: CAWSVDSSYEQYF. The CDR3 region has the DNA TGTGCCTGGAGTGTTGACAGCTCCTACGAGCAGTACTTC.

V is TRBV12-5 and J is TRBJ2-7, with 8 bases that match TRBD2. The length of the CDR3 is 19 residues. The germline CDR1 and CDR2 sequences are LGHNT and FRNRAP. The ends lost 1 base at V and 2 bases at J; junction bases unmatched: 16. The CDR3 DNA is TGTGCTAGTGGTTTGGACTCCCTTAGCGGGGTAAACTTTGCCTACGAGCAGTACTTC. Its translation: CASGLDSLSGVNFAYEQYF.

The CDR3 DNA reads TGTGCCATCAGTGTGGACGGTCAGCCCCAGCATTTT. The encoded protein is CAISVDGQPQHF. The chain employs TRBV10-3 and TRBJ1-5; D gene ambiguous. The V gene's germline CDR1 is ENHRY and CDR2 SYGVKD. CDR3 length equals 12 residues. The ends were cut back, 4 bases at V and 6 bases at J, with 7 bases in the middle.

A note on this clone: The CDR3 does not end in the conserved phenylalanine or tryptophan, so this is likely a read error. The DNA is omitted, as the CDR3 cannot be located on it reliably, and the CDR3 follows TCRdb's listing. The rearrangement joins TRBV4-2 to TRBJ1-2; the D call of TRBD1 is as the table states it, not checked on the DNA. Germline V gene lookup returns CDR1 LGHNA and CDR2 YNFKEQ. The CDR3 extends over 14 residues, inclusive of both ends. The CDR3 sequence: CASSQVRGRGVGPL.

This clone was seen once. The chain has TRBV10-2 and TRBJ2-7; no firm D call. The CDR3 is made up of 15 amino acids. Trimming took off 3 bases at V and 3 bases at J, with 15 bases between the two ends. Per germline, CDR1 WSHSY and CDR2 SAAADI. The CDR3 region is CASSEWWGADYEQYF. The CDR3 DNA reads TGCGCCAGCAGTGAATGGTGGGGTGCTGACTACGAGCAGTACTTC.

As concerns this clone: Lacking the conserved final phenylalanine or tryptophan, this CDR3 likely reflects a read error. The DNA is omitted, as the CDR3 cannot be located on it reliably, and the CDR3 follows TCRdb's listing. This rearrangement joins TRBV21-1 to TRBJ1-2. TRBV21-1 is a documented pseudogene. The CDR3 totals 13 residues, both ends included. This chain's CDR3 is CASSKAHGTQGLA.

The chain recombines TRBV7-9 with TRBJ1-1; D unresolved. Germline CDR1 and CDR2: SEHNR and FQNEAQ (reference sequence). The V end was cut by 5 bases, the J end by 5 bases, with 12 bases between. This CDR3 comprises 13 residues. CDR3 in amino acids: CASSLLGLTEAFF. DNA for the CDR3: TGTGCCAGCAGCCTGCTAGGGTTAACTGAAGCTTTCTTT.

J is TRBJ1-1 and V is TRBV2; 7 bases match TRBD1. J lost 2 bases, V lost 4 bases, and 7 bases had no gene match. Looked up from germline, CDR1 is SNHLY and CDR2 is FYNNEI. This CDR3 is built from 15 residues. The CDR3 is CASSARDRTNTEAFF. For the CDR3, the DNA is TGTGCCAGCAGTGCCCGGGACAGAACAAACACTGAAGCTTTCTTT.

The chain recombines TRBV2 with TRBJ2-7; D not resolved. CDR1 SNHLY and CDR2 FYNNEI come from the germline V gene. CDR3 length equals 11 residues. Trimming left V 10 bases short and J 3 bases short, with 10 bases between. The CDR3 here is CATSRGYEQYF. The CDR3 DNA is TGTGCCACCTCGCGAGGCTACGAGCAGTACTTC. Supplemented by reference TRBV2 and TRBJ2-7, the full variable domain reads EPEVTQTPSHQVTQMGQEVILRCVPISNHLYFYWYRQILGQKVEFLVSFYNNEISEKSEIFDDQFSVERPDGSNFTLKIRSTKLEDSAMYFCATSRGYEQYFGPGTRLTVT.

The chain combines TRBV19 with TRBJ1-2, with 7 positions matching TRBD1. V gave up 4 bases and J gave up 3 bases; unmatched junction bases: 8. The germline V gene has CDR1 LNHDA and CDR2 SQIVND (reference sequence). This CDR3 comprises 15 residues. The CDR3 DNA follows: TGTGCCAGTAGTACGAGCTACAGGGGTTACTATGGCTACACCTTC. It encodes CASSTSYRGYYGYTF.

The V and J genes are TRBV7-3 and TRBJ2-1, with 9 bases identical to TRBD2. Germline-derived CDR1 and CDR2 are SGHTA and FQGTGA. J gave up 0 bases and V 3 bases, and 0 bases lay outside the gene matches. The CDR3 totals 15 residues. Written as DNA, the CDR3 is TGTGCCAGCAGCTTTAGCGGGAGCTCCTACAATGAGCAGTTCTTC. It specifies CASSFSGSSYNEQFF.

The rearrangement links TRBV7-8 to TRBJ2-1, with 11 bases fitting TRBD1. Trimming took 1 base from V and 0 from J; bases not matched to a gene: 2. The germline gives CDR1 SGHVS, CDR2 FQNEAQ. There are 17 residues in the CDR3. The DNA of the CDR3 is TGTGCCAGCAGCTTAGGGACAGGGGGCGCCTCCTACAATGAGCAGTTCTTC. Residues: CASSLGTGGASYNEQFF.

CDR3 in amino acids: CASSLTAGTEAFF. CDR3 coding DNA: TGTGCCAGCAGCTTAACAGCGGGCACTGAAGCTTTCTTT. V usage is TRBV5-6 and J usage is TRBJ1-1; D uncertain. Germline assignment: CDR1 SGHDT and CDR2 YYEEEE. CDR3 length equals 13 residues. The V end was cut by 2 bases, the J end by 4 bases, with 9 bases between.

As for this clone: At one end the junction does not follow the germline gene, possibly because of a read error. Other DNA sequences of this sample code for an identical CDR3. This chain connects TRBV19 to TRBJ2-7, with 7 bases aligning to TRBD1. Germline-derived CDR1 and CDR2 are LNHDA and SQIVND (reference sequence). The CDR3 runs to 16 residues. In nucleotides, the CDR3 is TGTGCCAGCAGTATCACCGTCGCAGGGGGATCCTACGAGCAGTACTTC. Its translation is CASSITVAGGSYEQYF.

V usage is TRBV5-4 and J usage is TRBJ2-1, with D perhaps TRBD1 (5 bases). This CDR3 spans 14 amino acids. Germline loops: CDR1 SGHNT, CDR2 YYREEE (reference sequence). The V end was cut by 1 base, the J end by 5 bases, with 10 bases between. The CDR3 DNA is TGTGCCAGCAGCTTGCATGGGGCCCACAATGAGCAGTTCTTC. It encodes CASSLHGAHNEQFF.

This chain connects TRBV19 to TRBJ2-7; D tentatively fits TRBD1 or TRBD2 (5 bases each). V lost 2 bases and J lost 6, with 11 bases in between. The length of the CDR3 is 13 residues. Germline V CDR1 and CDR2: LNHDA, SQIVND (reference sequence). The CDR3 loop is CASSISVGAEQYF. The CDR3 DNA follows: TGTGCCAGTAGTATATCGGTCGGGGCCGAGCAGTACTTC.

This chain uses TRBV4-3 with TRBJ1-5, with 7 bases fitting TRBD1. The CDR3 spans 19 residues. Germline CDR1 reads LGHNA; CDR2 reads YSLEER. V dropped 1 base and J dropped 4; count of bases not matched to a gene: 16. CDR3 amino acids: CASSQGRLAGTAVNQPQHF. The DNA of the CDR3 is TGCGCCAGCAGCCAAGGACGTTTAGCTGGGACAGCTGTTAATCAGCCCCAGCATTTT.

V and J are TRBV2 and TRBJ2-7; 8 positions match TRBD2. V lost 7 bases and J lost 6; bases outside the gene matches: 11. CDR1 and CDR2 (germline): SNHLY, FYNNEI. There are 14 residues in the CDR3. CDR3 in DNA: TGTGCCAGCATAAGGGAGCGGGAGAGGGGCGAGCAGTACTTC. Its translation is CASIRERERGEQYF. Together with reference TRBV2 and TRBJ2-7, the CDR3 gives the full variable domain: EPEVTQTPSHQVTQMGQEVILRCVPISNHLYFYWYRQILGQKVEFLVSFYNNEISEKSEIFDDQFSVERPDGSNFTLKIRSTKLEDSAMYFCASIRERERGEQYFGPGTRLTVT.

The chain couples TRBV7-9 to TRBJ2-5; D is unresolved. The V and J ends lost 5 bases and 1 base respectively, with 2 bases between them. There are 11 residues in the CDR3. The germline gives CDR1 SEHNR, CDR2 FQNEAQ (reference sequence). The CDR3 nucleotides are TGTGCCAGCAGCGCCCAAGAGACCCAGTACTTC. This sequence encodes CASSAQETQYF.

The V gene is TRBV5-4, the J gene TRBJ2-7; TRBD2 might be the D (5 bases). Germline V gene lookup returns CDR1 SGHNT and CDR2 YYREEE (reference sequence). Trimming removed 3 bases at V and 2 bases at J, with 18 bases between. There are 16 residues in the CDR3. Written as DNA, the CDR3 is TGTGCCAGCAGCTCCTACCCCCAGCGGAGCCCCTACGAGCAGTACTTC. It yields the protein CASSSYPQRSPYEQYF.

This chain links TRBV4-3 with TRBJ2-1; 8 bases agree with TRBD2. J lost 3 bases, V lost 1 base, and 11 bases had no gene match. The CDR3 covers 18 residues. Germline V gene data show CDR1 as LGHNA and CDR2 as YSLEER. In DNA form, the CDR3 reads TGCGCCAGCAGCCAAGTAATGGGGTTCGGGGGGGGCTACAATGAGCAGTTCTTC. Amino acid sequence: CASSQVMGFGGGYNEQFF.

The chain joins TRBV5-6 to TRBJ2-5, with 8 bases identical to TRBD2. The CDR3 is 16 amino acids. CDR1 is SGHDT, CDR2 YYEEEE, per germline. J lost 5 bases, V lost 4 bases, and 13 bases had no gene match. CDR3 nucleotides: TGTGCCAGCAGCGAGATATGGACGCGGGGGGAGGAGACCCAGTACTTC. It yields the protein CASSEIWTRGEETQYF.

This sequence joins TRBV9 and TRBJ1-1, with D possibly matching TRBD1 (6 bases). The CDR3 has 13 amino acids. The germline V gene encodes CDR1 SGDLS and CDR2 YYNGEE. With 4 bases removed from V and 1 base from J, the gap between germline ends came to 8 bases. The CDR3 DNA sequence: TGTGCCAGCAGCACACAGGGGAACACTGAAGCTTTCTTT. Protein: CASSTQGNTEAFF.

J is TRBJ1-1 and V is TRBV27; D possibly corresponds to TRBD1 (5 bases). The germline V gene has CDR1 MNHEY and CDR2 SMNVEV (reference sequence). Trimming pared 3 bases from V and 9 bases from J, leaving 14 bases between. The CDR3 runs to 13 residues. CDR3 protein: CASSFPGTGQAFF. DNA for the CDR3: TGTGCCAGCAGTTTCCCAGGGACCGGGCAAGCTTTCTTT.

The rearrangement links TRBV28 to TRBJ1-2; 8 bases match TRBD1. Trimming took 4 bases from V and 8 from J; bases not matched to a gene: 15. From germline, CDR1 is MDHEN and CDR2 SYDVKM. CDR3 size: 16 residues. CDR3 DNA sequence: TGTGCCAGCAGTTCAGGGGGCGGCTATTCCTATTGGGGCTACACCTTC. Translating gives CASSSGGGYSYWGYTF.

This sequence joins TRBV27 and TRBJ1-2; TRBD1 aligns across 7 bases. Trimming cost V 6 bases and J 4 bases; bases outside gene matches: 5. Germline V lookup: CDR1 MNHEY, CDR2 SMNVEV (reference sequence). The length of the CDR3 is 13 residues. CDR3 DNA: TGTGCCAGCAGCCCGGGACAGATCTATGGCTACACCTTC. It specifies CASSPGQIYGYTF.